One sample yielded the 17 T cell receptor beta chains listed below, sequenced in a study of CD4+ T cells in melanoma. This table comes from immunoSEQ multiplex PCR, and its TCRdb copy is limited to in-frame clones, with some not included. This table holds more than 9,500 clones, 69% found once. The source material was peripheral blood. The receptors were gathered from a human donor with melanoma.

The rearrangement uses TRBV7-9 and TRBJ1-5, with TRBD1 matching 8 bases. CDR3 size: 16 residues. From germline, CDR1 is SEHNR and CDR2 FQNEAQ (reference sequence). V gave up 5 bases and J gave up 0 bases; unmatched junction bases: 6. The chain's CDR3 is CASSIGTGGSNQPQHF. As DNA, the CDR3 is TGTGCCAGCAGCATCGGGACAGGAGGTAGCAATCAGCCCCAGCATTTT.

This sequence joins TRBV4-1 and TRBJ1-5; 8 bases line up with TRBD1. Unmatched junction bases numbered 10, after V lost 1 base and J lost 5 bases. Germline lookup yields CDR1 MGHRA and CDR2 YSYEKL. The CDR3 covers 17 residues. CDR3: CASSQAGGQGFHQPQHF. CDR3 coding DNA: TGCGCCAGCAGCCAAGCCGGAGGACAGGGCTTCCATCAGCCCCAGCATTTT.

The rearrangement links TRBV5-1 to TRBJ1-1; D call uncertain. Per germline, CDR1 SGHRS and CDR2 YFSETQ. With 0 bases removed from V and 0 bases from J, the gap between germline ends came to 6 bases. The CDR3 is made up of 14 amino acids. The CDR3 coding sequence is TGCGCCAGCAGCTTGGCCAGCATGAACACTGAAGCTTTCTTT. This encodes CASSLASMNTEAFF.

This clone was seen more than once but under ten times. V is TRBV15 and J is TRBJ2-2; D gene unclear. The V end was cut by 0 bases, the J end by 4 bases, with 9 bases between. Per germline, CDR1 LNHNV and CDR2 YYDKDF (reference sequence). CDR3 length: 15 residues. The CDR3 loop is CATSRDKGGTGELFF. The CDR3 DNA reads TGTGCCACCAGCAGAGATAAAGGCGGCACCGGGGAGCTGTTTTTT.

The V and J genes are TRBV18 and TRBJ2-3; 8 bases fit TRBD2. Germline values: CDR1 KGHSH, CDR2 LQKENI. The CDR3 covers 15 residues. Losses at the gene ends were 6 bases for V and 0 bases for J; bases not matched to a gene: 5. CDR3 sequence (DNA): TGTGCCAGCTCCCGGACTAGCATTAGCACAGATACGCAGTATTTT. This sequence encodes CASSRTSISTDTQYF.

The rearrangement links TRBV6-5 to TRBJ1-2; D gene unclear. The CDR3 is 14 amino acids. Germline CDR1 MNHEY, CDR2 SVGAGI. V lost 0 bases to trimming and J lost 4 bases, with 9 bases between them. CDR3 nucleotides: TGTGCCAGCAGTTACTCAGGGAGAAGCTATGGCTACACCTTC. This codes for CASSYSGRSYGYTF.

The chain recombines TRBV19 with TRBJ2-7, with unresolved D. The germline CDR1 and CDR2 sequences are LNHDA and SQIVND (reference sequence). The CDR3 spans 17 residues. V shed 10 bases and J shed 0 bases, with 25 bases lying between them. The CDR3 DNA follows: TGTGCCATCCCACTTAACCGGACCGAGAAGAGCTCCTACGAGCAGTACTTC. This sequence encodes CAIPLNRTEKSSYEQYF.

The chain links TRBV7-3 to TRBJ2-4; maybe TRBD2 (6 bases). Germline V gene lookup returns CDR1 SGHTA and CDR2 FQGTGA. This CDR3 spans 16 amino acids. V was cut by 5 bases and J by 4 bases, with 18 bases left in between. The CDR3: CASSQEGGTRKNIQYF. The CDR3, as DNA: TGTGCCAGCAGCCAGGAGGGCGGAACCCGTAAAAACATTCAGTACTTC. The complete variable domain, with remaining parts taken from reference TRBV7-3 and TRBJ2-4, reads GAGVSQTPSNKVTEKGKYVELRCDPISGHTALYWYRQSLGQGPEFLIYFQGTGAADDSGLPNDRFFAVRPEGSVSTLKIQRTERGDSAVYLCASSQEGGTRKNIQYFGAGTRLSVL.

The chain uses TRBV19 and TRBJ1-2; D unclear. Trimming removed 3 bases from V and 6 bases from J, with 11 bases in between. CDR3 length: 13 residues. Per germline, CDR1 LNHDA and CDR2 SQIVND (reference sequence). DNA for the CDR3: TGTGCCAGTAGTATCGGCAGGTACAATGGCTACACCTTC. Amino acid sequence: CASSIGRYNGYTF.

The V and J genes are TRBV28 and TRBJ2-5; D not certain. The V gene's germline CDR1 is MDHEN and CDR2 SYDVKM. The CDR3 spans 12 residues. Trimming shortened V by 3 bases and J by 1 base, and 3 bases separated the two germline ends. Here the CDR3 reads CASSLSQETQYF. For the CDR3, the DNA is TGTGCCAGCAGTTTGTCCCAAGAGACCCAGTACTTC.

This clone is medium-sized within its sample. The chain has TRBV21-1 and TRBJ1-1; TRBD1 is the table's D call and was not checked against the DNA. TRBV21-1 is reported as a pseudogene. CDR3 length: 14 amino acids. CDR3 DNA: TGTGCCAGCAGTACAGACAGGGGGAACACTGAAGCTTTCTTT. Its protein product is CASSTDRGNTEAFF.

The V and J genes are TRBV28 and TRBJ1-1; D might be TRBD1 (6 bases). V was pared by 6 bases and J by 5 bases, with 19 bases between. CDR1 is MDHEN and CDR2 is SYDVKM in the germline V gene. The CDR3 covers 15 residues. This CDR3 is CASSRDTLGGTEAFF. The CDR3 bases are TGTGCCAGCAGCCGGGACACCCTCGGAGGGACTGAAGCTTTCTTT.

This clone counts as medium-sized. V gene TRBV14 combines with J gene TRBJ2-1, with 9 positions matching TRBD2. This CDR3 is 13 amino acids long. The germline V gene has CDR1 SGHDN and CDR2 FVKESK. The trim removed 3 bases at V and 14 bases at J, leaving 8 bases unmatched. The CDR3, as DNA: TGTGCCAGCAGCCACCCCCCCGGACTAGCGAAGTTCTTC. Translated, it gives CASSHPPGLAKFF.

This clone was observed a few times. This chain joins TRBV7-3 and TRBJ2-2, with D unresolved. This CDR3 comprises 12 residues. Germline CDR1 and CDR2: SGHTA and FQGTGA. V was pared by 2 bases and J by 5 bases, with 3 bases between. Here the CDR3 DNA reads TGTGCCAGCAGCTTAGAAACCGGGGAGCTGTTTTTT. Translation gives CASSLETGELFF.

CDR3 sequence reads: CASSQAGQGANYGYTF. The CDR3 DNA sequence: TGTGCCAGCAGTCAGGCGGGACAGGGAGCTAACTATGGCTACACCTTC. V gene TRBV5-5 combines with J gene TRBJ1-2, with 9 bases that match TRBD1. This CDR3 has 16 amino acids. Trimming at V came to 5 bases and at J to 0 bases, leaving 8 bases not matched to a gene. The V gene's germline CDR1 is SGHKS and CDR2 YYEKEE (reference sequence).

The chain employs TRBV7-9 and TRBJ2-3; D is unresolved. This CDR3 spans 13 amino acids. Germline-derived CDR1 and CDR2 are SEHNR and FQNEAQ (reference sequence). Trimming removed 6 bases at V and 3 bases at J, with 10 bases between. The CDR3 protein is CASSRSSTDTQYF. The CDR3 bases are TGTGCCAGCAGTCGAAGCTCGACAGATACGCAGTATTTT.

This clone was detected a few times. The V call is TRBV6-5, the J call TRBJ2-7; D call uncertain. V gave up 11 bases and J gave up 9 bases, with 17 bases separating them. The CDR3 totals 11 residues. Looked up from germline, CDR1 is MNHEY and CDR2 is SVGAGI. The CDR3 sequence is CAGNCRLGQYF. CDR3 bases: TGTGCCGGGAATTGCCGATTGGGGCAGTACTTC.